This T cell receptor (beta chain) was captured by sequencing in a study of vaccination and CD4 T cells after COVID-19 (dated by TCRdb to between 2021 and 2023). With regard to the full study: SARS-CoV-2 positivity had been established in the convalescent patients by nasal swab PCR, and mild disease was recorded in about 9 of these patients and severe disease in one. The convalescent cohort included six males and four females, with two Hispanic individuals, seven Caucasians, two Asians and one multiracial person. Two doses of either the Pfizer-BioNTech BNT162b2 vaccine (n=8) or the Moderna mRNA-1273 vaccine (n=2) were administered to participants. Post-COVID blood samples were collected from convalescent patients a median of roughly 100 days after diagnosis, with a range of about 35 to 170 days. Post-vaccine blood samples were collected a median of around 70 days after the second vaccine dose, ranging from 14 to 241 days. Culture stimuli were overlapping spike peptide pools from SARS-CoV-2 and from the common cold coronaviruses HCoV-NL63, HCoV-OC43 and HCoV-229E. As controls, cultures received a CEFX viral epitope pool (the positive control), an HIV-1 Nef peptide pool (the negative control), or no peptide at all. The spike-specific CD4+ TCR repertoire was compared before and after mRNA vaccination in 10 to 11 COVID-19 convalescent patients and a few infection-naive healthy vaccine recipients.

CDR1 and CDR2, per the germline V gene, are MNHEY and SVGAGI. V is cut by 0 bases and J by 8 bases, and the space between the germline ends is 13 bases. Inclusive of the bounding cysteine and phenylalanine, the CDR3 is 14 residues long. The DNA shown is the 42-base CDR3, in frame from base 1. For this clonotype: Its binding antigen is unknown. Base qualities are not provided; no much larger clone lies one nucleotide away.

Broad study findings and their caveats: The number of convalescent patients in the study was relatively small, and the study did not examine early timepoints following natural infection. In convalescent patients, a median about 86% of post-vaccine SARS-CoV-2-reactive clones were detected only after vaccination, suggesting vaccine-specific priming. The median number of SARS-CoV-2-reactive clonotypes rose from about 23 after infection to a few dozen after vaccination, but the change was not significant. In convalescent patients, nearly all vaccine-specific clones (304 of 307) were found to be mono-reactive for SARS-CoV-2 spike rather than cross-reactive with common cold coronaviruses.

The sample's treatment or condition label, decoded: 10-day PBMC culture with coronavirus spike peptide pools or control peptides (ViraFEST assay). To expand antigen-specific T cells with peptide pools and then pick out the expanded clonotypes through TCR sequencing, the study relied on the ViraFEST assay. The convalescent patients' positive SARS-CoV-2 PCR tests fell between March and December 2020, which was before the Alpha, Beta and Delta variants emerged in the United States. Each well held roughly 2 million PBMCs cultured in IMDM containing approximately 5.3% human AB serum and approximately 9.8 IU/ml IL-2, with around 9.2 ug/ml peptide pools added. On days 3 and 7, half of the culture medium was replaced with fresh IL-2-containing medium. After roughly 11 days of culture, CD4+ T cells were isolated by negative selection with the EasySep CD4+ T cell isolation kit. PBMCs were separated from whole blood using Ficoll-Paque Plus gradient centrifugation and then either used fresh or cryopreserved at -140C. Triplicate wells were generally used for each culture condition.

Library construction relied on PCR. TCR sequencing of DNA from cultured CD4+ T cells used the Oncomine TCR Beta short-read assay at the Johns Hopkins FTIC core. Genomic DNA was extracted from the cultured CD4+ T cells with the QIAamp micro DNA kit. The Oncomine TCR Beta libraries from cultured CD4+ T cells were pooled using unique dual indexes and then sequenced on an Illumina iSeq 100. In the authors' own workflow: Non-productive sequences were removed, and CDR3s that did not start with C, did not end with F or W, or were shorter than 7 amino acids were discarded. Antigen-specific clonotypes were identified using the MANAFEST web application through comparison of peptide-stimulated wells with reference and other culture wells. For a clone to be called positive, the clone needed an FDR below 0.05, an odds ratio above 5, and a productive frequency above 0.1% in at least two of three replicate wells. A clonotype counted as cross-reactive if it showed significant expansion both in the SARS-CoV-2 spike wells and in at least one common cold coronavirus spike condition. Using R version 3.6.1, CDR3 homology was evaluated through Levenshtein distances (stringdist) along with unrooted phylogenetic trees (ape). TCRdb itself trimmed the public reads at Q25 with fastp, ran MiXCR and retained productive beta chains. Rows are combined by CDR3 protein, so each entry shows the most common genes and DNA. The V and J calls, along with clone size, are taken from TCRdb and not from the paper's own processing. The table for this sample lists fewer than 9,500 distinct CDR3 sequences; 45% to 55% of them were counted only once. The ten largest clones add up to roughly half of the sample.

This chain is built from TRBV6-5 and TRBJ1-2, with no confidently assigned D gene. The receptor comes from a human donor who had recovered from COVID-19. The sample was CD4+ T cells from blood, cultured in vitro. The DNA reads TGTGCCAGCAGTTACTCGTCGGGGTTTCGAGGCTACACCTTC. It translates to CASSYSSGFRGYTF.